These 28 T cell receptor beta chains originate from one sample sequenced in a study of CD8+ T cells in alopecia areata. As the sequencing template, cDNA was produced by extracting RNA and reverse transcribing it. Profiling relied on immunoSEQ multiplex PCR, and the TCRdb table lists in-frame clones only, not all of them. The sample yields 200,000 to 250,000 clones, about 57% seen once. Noted treatment: oral pan-JAK inhibitor, 5-10 mg twice daily. The source was CD4+ T cells sorted from blood, collected at week 4, from a patient treated with tofacitinib. Receptors were obtained from a human donor with alopecia areata.

J is TRBJ1-5 and V is TRBV15; a possible D gene is TRBD1 (5 bases). This CDR3 contains 16 residues. CDR1 and CDR2 (germline): LNHNV, YYDKDF (reference sequence). V was cut by 0 bases and J by 4 bases, with 13 bases left in between. CDR3 sequence reads: CATSRDGGDGNQPQHF. The CDR3 region has the DNA TGTGCCACCAGCAGAGATGGAGGGGACGGGAATCAGCCCCAGCATTTT.

V is TRBV2 and J is TRBJ1-5; D possibly corresponds to TRBD1 (6 bases). Trimming removed 6 bases at V and 4 bases at J, with 13 bases between. CDR3 length equals 14 residues. Germline V CDR1 and CDR2: SNHLY, FYNNEI. In DNA form, the CDR3 reads TGTGCCAGCAGAGAGGACAGCCCTAATCAGCCCCAGCATTTT. This gives the protein CASREDSPNQPQHF.

The chain is built from TRBV4-3 and TRBJ2-7; 7 nucleotides match TRBD1. V was pared by 0 bases and J by 6 bases, with 5 bases of the junction left unmatched. The V gene's germline CDR1 is LGHNA and CDR2 YSLEER. The length of the CDR3 is 14 residues. The CDR3 sequence is CASSQDRGGVEQYF. The DNA for the CDR3 is TGCGCCAGCAGCCAAGACCGAGGGGGCGTCGAGCAGTACTTC.

The chain is built from TRBV7-9 and TRBJ2-1; D is uncertain. Trimming took off 10 bases at V and 6 bases at J, with 19 bases between the two ends. Germline CDR1 SEHNR, CDR2 FQNEAQ (reference sequence). The CDR3 consists of 14 residues. CDR3 sequence (DNA): TGTGCCACCACTCGGATCGGAAAGGGCAATGAGCAGTTCTTC. It translates to CATTRIGKGNEQFF.

The chain employs TRBV7-2 and TRBJ2-7; TRBD1 might be the D (6 bases). Germline V gene lookup returns CDR1 SGHTA and CDR2 FQGNSA. V lost 3 bases and J lost 12, with 15 bases in between. The CDR3 totals 12 residues. The CDR3 DNA sequence: TGTGCCAGCAGCTTCTCCGGACAGTCCGGGTACTTC. Its translation: CASSFSGQSGYF.

This chain joins TRBV2 and TRBJ2-5, with 8 bases lining up with TRBD2. Per germline, CDR1 SNHLY and CDR2 FYNNEI. This CDR3 region has 15 residues. The ends lost 5 bases at V and 2 bases at J; junction bases unmatched: 7. The CDR3: CASSTGGASQETQYF. For the CDR3, the DNA is TGTGCCAGCAGTACCGGGGGGGCCTCACAAGAGACCCAGTACTTC.

This clone was picked up one time. The V gene is TRBV7-2, the J gene TRBJ2-3; D may be TRBD1 or TRBD2 (6 bases each). V was trimmed by 3 bases and J by 2 bases, leaving 9 bases between them. Germline loops: CDR1 SGHTA, CDR2 FQGNSA. This CDR3 has 14 residues. The CDR3 bases are TGTGCCAGCAGCTTCGGGGGCTTCACAGATACGCAGTATTTT. This encodes CASSFGGFTDTQYF.

The chain carries TRBV29-1 and TRBJ2-1; a weak D match, TRBD1 (6 bases). The CDR3 totals 14 residues. Germline V gives CDR1 SQVTM, CDR2 ANQGSEA. Trimming shortened V by 7 bases and J by 4 bases, and 17 bases separated the two germline ends. CDR3 nucleotide sequence: TGCAGCGCTCCGGTGGGGGCGCGGTACAATGAGCAGTTCTTC. It translates to CSAPVGARYNEQFF.

The table lists this clone with a few counts. The V gene is TRBV7-2, the J gene TRBJ1-4; D possibly corresponds to TRBD1 (5 bases). The V gene lost 5 bases and the J gene lost 7 bases, with 11 bases spanning the gap. Germline lookup yields CDR1 SGHTA and CDR2 FQGNSA. CDR3 length equals 13 residues. CDR3 region: CASSRDRVEKLFF. The CDR3 DNA sequence: TGTGCCAGCAGCCGCGACAGAGTTGAAAAACTGTTTTTT.

There are a few counts of this clone. The chain employs TRBV23-1 and TRBJ1-2; TRBD1 aligns across 9 bases. TRBV23-1 is labeled an ORF, and its function is uncertain. The CDR3 runs to 13 residues. J lost 7 bases, V lost 6 bases, and 6 bases had no gene match. CDR3 residues: CASRTGGMCGYTF. The CDR3 coding sequence is TGCGCCAGCAGGACAGGGGGGATGTGTGGCTACACCTTC.

The sample holds one count of this clone. The gene calls are TRBV14 and TRBJ2-6; D call uncertain. Germline CDR1 reads SGHDN; CDR2 reads FVKESK. Trimming cost V 5 bases and J 2 bases, with 13 bases left between them. There are 16 residues in the CDR3. Written as DNA, the CDR3 is TGTGCCAGCAGCGCCCGGATTCTGACTGGGGCCAACGTCCTGACTTTC. Translating gives CASSARILTGANVLTF.

This clone has only a few counts. The chain carries TRBV10-3 and TRBJ2-7; tentatively, D is TRBD1 (6 bases). V dropped 6 bases and J dropped 7 bases, with 10 bases sitting between them. The CDR3 runs 11 residues. Germline V gene sequence: CDR1 ENHRY, CDR2 SYGVKD. CDR3 sequence reads: CAISSGEEQYF. As DNA, the CDR3 is TGTGCCATCAGCTCAGGGGAGGAGCAGTACTTC.

This rearrangement joins TRBV6-1 to TRBJ2-2; D is unclear. The length of the CDR3 is 14 residues. The germline V and J ends were trimmed by 6 bases and 5 bases, with 13 bases remaining between them. Germline assignment: CDR1 MNHNS and CDR2 SASEGT. The CDR3 reads CASRGMVRTGELFF. The CDR3 DNA sequence: TGTGCCAGCAGGGGTATGGTCAGGACCGGGGAGCTGTTTTTT.

V is TRBV15 and J is TRBJ2-1; 12 nucleotides agree with TRBD1. The CDR3 totals 15 residues. The trim removed 1 base at V and 7 bases at J, leaving 2 bases unmatched. Germline lookup yields CDR1 LNHNV and CDR2 YYDKDF (reference sequence). The CDR3 sequence is CATSRGGQGANEQFF. The CDR3 bases are TGTGCCACCAGCAGAGGGGGACAGGGGGCGAATGAGCAGTTCTTC.

In this sample, this clone turned up once. This chain's CDR3 is CASSLEDIRGNEQFF. The CDR3 DNA sequence: TGTGCCAGCAGCTTAGAGGACATCAGGGGCAATGAGCAGTTCTTC. V usage is TRBV7-2 and J usage is TRBJ2-1; D possibly corresponds to TRBD1 (6 bases). The length of the CDR3 is 15 residues. The V and J ends lost 1 base and 6 bases respectively, with 13 bases between them. From germline, CDR1 is SGHTA and CDR2 FQGNSA.

The chain combines TRBV4-3 with TRBJ2-5; no clear D. Trimming pared 3 bases from V and 4 bases from J, leaving 12 bases between. This CDR3 region has 14 residues. Germline-derived CDR1 and CDR2 are LGHNA and YSLEER. The CDR3 DNA is TGCGCCAGCAGCCAGCAGGAAAGAGGAGAGACCCAGTACTTC. This encodes CASSQQERGETQYF.

CDR3 in DNA: TGCAGTGCTCCAGCGGGGGACGAGCAGTACTTC. It specifies CSAPAGDEQYF. The chain recombines TRBV20-1 with TRBJ2-7, with 8 bases identical to TRBD2. Germline V CDR1 and CDR2: DFQATT, SNEGSKA (reference sequence). V shed 5 bases, J shed 5 bases, and the junction held 2 bases outside the gene matches. The CDR3 loop spans 11 amino acids.

The rearrangement links TRBV27 to TRBJ2-3; D not resolved. Germline V lookup: CDR1 MNHEY, CDR2 SMNVEV (reference sequence). The CDR3 covers 11 residues. The V end was cut by 10 bases, the J end by 5 bases, with 10 bases between. The DNA for the CDR3 is TGTGCCACCCACAGAGGAGATACGCAGTATTTT. Translated: CATHRGDTQYF.

The chain has TRBV25-1 and TRBJ2-2; D is ambiguous. The V gene's germline CDR1 is MGHDK and CDR2 SYGVNS. V was shortened by 2 bases and J by 6 bases, with 16 bases between the two germline ends. This CDR3 has 16 residues. The CDR3 DNA reads as TGTGCCAGCAGTGAAGGTACAGCTCGTTATCCCGGGGAGCTGTTTTTT. Translation: CASSEGTARYPGELFF.

This chain uses TRBV29-1 with TRBJ1-1, with D unclear. The CDR3 covers 13 residues. Per germline, CDR1 SQVTM and CDR2 ANQGSEA. V was clipped by 5 bases and J by 1 base, with 11 bases between them. Here the CDR3 DNA reads TGCAGCGTTAGACCTGGAGGGAACACTGAAGCTTTCTTT. It specifies CSVRPGGNTEAFF.

This clone was detected a few times. J is TRBJ1-5 and V is TRBV6-6; unclear D gene. CDR3 length: 11 amino acids. The germline V and J ends were trimmed by 8 bases and 1 base, with 3 bases remaining between them. Germline-derived CDR1 and CDR2 are MNHNY and SVGAGI (reference sequence). CDR3 sequence reads: CASGSNQPQHF. The CDR3 bases are TGTGCCAGCGGCAGCAATCAGCCCCAGCATTTT.

This clone was detected only a few times. The chain is built from TRBV7-2 and TRBJ2-7, with 8 bases that match TRBD1. The trim removed 0 bases at V and 6 bases at J, leaving 13 bases unmatched. The V gene's germline CDR1 is SGHTA and CDR2 FQGNSA. The CDR3 loop spans 17 amino acids. This chain's CDR3 is CASSLAWVRTGGFEQYF. CDR3 in DNA: TGTGCCAGCAGCTTAGCATGGGTCCGAACAGGGGGGTTCGAGCAGTACTTC.

The gene calls are TRBV10-1 and TRBJ2-3; D might be TRBD1 or TRBD2, each matching 5 bases. This CDR3 comprises 13 residues. Germline CDR1 WNHNN, CDR2 SYGVQD (reference sequence). V was cut by 6 bases and J by 5 bases, with 12 bases left in between. Written as DNA, the CDR3 is TGCGCCAGCAGACCGGGGCTGGGAGATACGCAGTATTTT. Protein product: CASRPGLGDTQYF.

The V gene is TRBV30, the J gene TRBJ1-1; the match to TRBD1 covers 8 bases. The CDR3 extends over 11 amino acids. In germline, CDR1 is GTSNPN, CDR2 SVGIG (reference sequence). Trimming removed 2 bases from V and 10 bases from J; junction bases left unmatched: 3. CDR3 sequence: CAWSKDRVAFF. CDR3 in DNA: TGTGCCTGGAGTAAGGACAGGGTAGCTTTCTTT.

This clone was seen more than once but under ten times. The chain combines TRBV5-1 with TRBJ1-6, with D perhaps matching TRBD1 (5 bases). There are 15 residues in the CDR3. Looked up from germline, CDR1 is SGHRS and CDR2 is YFSETQ. Trimming stripped 4 bases from V and 10 bases from J, with 18 bases between. The CDR3 nucleotides read TGCGCCAGCAGCCCCGGGACGGGCTATCGGTCACCCCTCCACTTT. It encodes CASSPGTGYRSPLHF.

The rearrangement links TRBV28 to TRBJ2-3, with 7 bases aligning to TRBD2. CDR1 is MDHEN and CDR2 is SYDVKM in the germline V gene. CDR3 length equals 14 residues. V was clipped by 6 bases and J by 1 base; unmatched bases: 4. CDR3 DNA: TGTGCCAGCAGCTACCGGGGGGGCACAGATACGCAGTATTTT. This codes for CASSYRGGTDTQYF.

This sequence joins TRBV20-1 and TRBJ2-7; D is undetermined. Germline V gene sequence: CDR1 DFQATT, CDR2 SNEGSKA (reference sequence). Between the trimmed V and J ends, which lost 3 bases and 8 bases, there was a span of 8 bases. This CDR3 contains 10 residues. The CDR3 is CSASSVQQYF. The CDR3 DNA reads as TGCAGTGCTAGCTCCGTTCAGCAGTACTTC.

This clone was detected only a few times. The chain carries TRBV29-1 and TRBJ2-1; D ambiguous. Germline V lookup: CDR1 SQVTM, CDR2 ANQGSEA. V lost 3 bases to trimming and J lost 6 bases, with 6 bases between them. The CDR3 sequence is 11 residues long. The CDR3 DNA is TGCAGCGTTGACCAGCGCAATGAGCAGTTCTTC. This codes for CSVDQRNEQFF.